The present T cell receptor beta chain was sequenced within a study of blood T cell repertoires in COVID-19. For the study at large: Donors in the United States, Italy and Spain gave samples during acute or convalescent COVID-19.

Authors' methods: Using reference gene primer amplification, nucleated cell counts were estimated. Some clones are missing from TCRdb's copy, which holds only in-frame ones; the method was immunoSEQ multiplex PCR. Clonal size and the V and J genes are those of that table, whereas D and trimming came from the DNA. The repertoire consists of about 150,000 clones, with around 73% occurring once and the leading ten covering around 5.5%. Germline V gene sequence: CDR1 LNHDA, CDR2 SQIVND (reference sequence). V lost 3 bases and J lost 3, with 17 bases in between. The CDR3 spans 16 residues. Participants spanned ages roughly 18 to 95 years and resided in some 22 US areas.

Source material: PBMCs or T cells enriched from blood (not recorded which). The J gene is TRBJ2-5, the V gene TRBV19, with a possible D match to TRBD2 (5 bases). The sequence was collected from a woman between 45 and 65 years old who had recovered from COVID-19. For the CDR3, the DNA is TGTGCCAGTAGTATGGAGGTTGGGAAGGGTGAAGAGACCCAGTACTTC. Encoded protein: CASSMEVGKGEETQYF.